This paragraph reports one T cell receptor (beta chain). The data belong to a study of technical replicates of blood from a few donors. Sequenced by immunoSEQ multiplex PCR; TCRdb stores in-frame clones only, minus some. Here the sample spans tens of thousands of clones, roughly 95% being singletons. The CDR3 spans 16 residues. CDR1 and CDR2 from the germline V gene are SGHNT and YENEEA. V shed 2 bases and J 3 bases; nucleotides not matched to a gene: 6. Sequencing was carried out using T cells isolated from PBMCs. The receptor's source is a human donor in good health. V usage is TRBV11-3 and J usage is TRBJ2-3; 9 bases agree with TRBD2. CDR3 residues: CASSLQAGGVTDTQYF. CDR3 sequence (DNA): TGTGCCAGCAGCTTACAGGCGGGAGGGGTGACAGATACGCAGTATTTT.